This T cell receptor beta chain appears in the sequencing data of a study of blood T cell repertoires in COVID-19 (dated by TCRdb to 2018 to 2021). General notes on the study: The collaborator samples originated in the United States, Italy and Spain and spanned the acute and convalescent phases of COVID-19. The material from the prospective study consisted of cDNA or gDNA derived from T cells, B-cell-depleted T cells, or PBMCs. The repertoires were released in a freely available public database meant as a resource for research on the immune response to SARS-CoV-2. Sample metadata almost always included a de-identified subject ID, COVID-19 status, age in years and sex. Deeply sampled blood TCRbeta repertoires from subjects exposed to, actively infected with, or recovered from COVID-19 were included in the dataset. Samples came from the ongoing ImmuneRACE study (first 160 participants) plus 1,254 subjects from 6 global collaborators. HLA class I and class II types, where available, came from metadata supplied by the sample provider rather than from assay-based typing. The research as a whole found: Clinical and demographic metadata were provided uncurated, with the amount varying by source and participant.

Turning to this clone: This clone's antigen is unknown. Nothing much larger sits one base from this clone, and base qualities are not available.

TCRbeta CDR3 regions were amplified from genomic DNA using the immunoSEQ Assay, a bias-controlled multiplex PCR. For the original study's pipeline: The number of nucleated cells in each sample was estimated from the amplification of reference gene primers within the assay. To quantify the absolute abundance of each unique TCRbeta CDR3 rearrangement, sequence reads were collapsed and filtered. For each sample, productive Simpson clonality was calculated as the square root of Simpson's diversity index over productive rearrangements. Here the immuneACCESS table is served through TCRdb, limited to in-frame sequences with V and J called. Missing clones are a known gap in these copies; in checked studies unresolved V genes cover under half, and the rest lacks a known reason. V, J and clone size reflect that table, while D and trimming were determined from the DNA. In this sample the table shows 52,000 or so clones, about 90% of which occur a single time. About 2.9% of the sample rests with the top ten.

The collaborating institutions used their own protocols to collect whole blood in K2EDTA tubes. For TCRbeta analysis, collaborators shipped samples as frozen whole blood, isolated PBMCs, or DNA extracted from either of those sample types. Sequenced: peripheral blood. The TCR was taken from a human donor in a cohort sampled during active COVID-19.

This receptor has the CDR3 CASRHKRGSYNEQFF. The sequenced DNA: TGTGCCAGCAGACACAAGCGGGGGTCCTACAATGAGCAGTTCTTC. This chain is built from TRBV13 and TRBJ2-1, and 8 junctional nucleotides match TRBD2. CDR1 is given as PRHDT and CDR2 as FYEKMQ, both from the germline V gene (reference sequence). V lost 6 bases and J lost 1 base, and the count of bases not matched to a germline gene is 5. There are 15 amino acids in the CDR3, from cysteine to phenylalanine inclusive. This entry keeps only the CDR3 DNA: 45 bases, framed from base 1.